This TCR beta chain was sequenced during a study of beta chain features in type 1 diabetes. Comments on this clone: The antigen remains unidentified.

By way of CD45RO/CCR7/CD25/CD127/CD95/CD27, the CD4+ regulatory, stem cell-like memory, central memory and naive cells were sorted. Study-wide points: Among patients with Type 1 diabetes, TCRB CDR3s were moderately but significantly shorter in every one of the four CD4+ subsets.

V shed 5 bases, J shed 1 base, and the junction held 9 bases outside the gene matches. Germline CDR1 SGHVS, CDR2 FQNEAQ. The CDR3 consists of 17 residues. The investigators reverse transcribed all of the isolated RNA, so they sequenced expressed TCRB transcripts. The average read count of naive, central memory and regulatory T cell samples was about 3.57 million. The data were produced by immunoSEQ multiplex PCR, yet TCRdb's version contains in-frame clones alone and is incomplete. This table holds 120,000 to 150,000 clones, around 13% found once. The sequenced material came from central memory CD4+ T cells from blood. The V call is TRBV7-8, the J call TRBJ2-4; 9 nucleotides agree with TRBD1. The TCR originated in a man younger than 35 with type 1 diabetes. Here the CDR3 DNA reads TGTGCCAGCAGCGCCGGGACAGGGAGGACGGCCAAAAACATTCAGTACTTC. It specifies CASSAGTGRTAKNIQYF.